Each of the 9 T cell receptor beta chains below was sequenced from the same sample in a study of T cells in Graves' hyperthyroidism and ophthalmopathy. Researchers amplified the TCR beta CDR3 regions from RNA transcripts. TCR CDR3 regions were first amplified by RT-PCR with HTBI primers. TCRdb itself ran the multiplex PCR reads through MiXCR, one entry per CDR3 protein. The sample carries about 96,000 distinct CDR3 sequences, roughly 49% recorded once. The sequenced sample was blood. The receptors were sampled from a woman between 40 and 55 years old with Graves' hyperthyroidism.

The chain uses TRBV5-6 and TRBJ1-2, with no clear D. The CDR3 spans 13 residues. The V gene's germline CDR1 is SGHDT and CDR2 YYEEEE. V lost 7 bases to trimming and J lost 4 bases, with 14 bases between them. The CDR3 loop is CASRGTASYGYTF. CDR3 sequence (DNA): TGTGCCAGCCGAGGCACAGCGAGCTATGGCTACACCTTC.

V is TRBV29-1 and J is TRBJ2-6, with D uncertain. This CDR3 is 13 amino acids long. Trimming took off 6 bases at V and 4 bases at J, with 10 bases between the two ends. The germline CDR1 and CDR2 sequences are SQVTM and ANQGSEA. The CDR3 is CSVDFTGANVLTF. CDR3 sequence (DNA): TGCAGCGTCGACTTCACCGGGGCCAACGTCCTGACTTTC.

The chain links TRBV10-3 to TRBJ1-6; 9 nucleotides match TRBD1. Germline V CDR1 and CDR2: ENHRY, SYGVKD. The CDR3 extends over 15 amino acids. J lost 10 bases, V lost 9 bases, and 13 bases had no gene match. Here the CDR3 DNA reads TGTGCCATTCGAACAGGGGGCGGGGCCTTGTCACCCCTCCACTTT. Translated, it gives CAIRTGGGALSPLHF.

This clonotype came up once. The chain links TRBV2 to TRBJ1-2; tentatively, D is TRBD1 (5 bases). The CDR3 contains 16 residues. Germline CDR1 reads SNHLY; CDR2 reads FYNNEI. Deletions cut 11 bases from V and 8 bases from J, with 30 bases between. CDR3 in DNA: TGTGCCGGAGCGACTAGCACAGACGAGGGGCTTTGGGGCTACACCTTC. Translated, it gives CAGATSTDEGLWGYTF.

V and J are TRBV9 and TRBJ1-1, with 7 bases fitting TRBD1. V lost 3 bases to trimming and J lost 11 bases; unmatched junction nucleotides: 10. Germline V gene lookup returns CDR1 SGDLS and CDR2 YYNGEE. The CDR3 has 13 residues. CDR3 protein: CASSGQGGVEAFF. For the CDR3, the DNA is TGTGCCAGCAGCGGACAGGGTGGGGTTGAGGCTTTCTTT.

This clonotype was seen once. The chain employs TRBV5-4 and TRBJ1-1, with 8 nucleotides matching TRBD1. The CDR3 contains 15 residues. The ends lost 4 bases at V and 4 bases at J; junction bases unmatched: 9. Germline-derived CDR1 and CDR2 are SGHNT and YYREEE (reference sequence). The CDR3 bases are TGTGCCAGCAGCCAAAGGCGGACAGGGTTCACTGAAGCTTTCTTT. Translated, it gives CASSQRRTGFTEAFF.

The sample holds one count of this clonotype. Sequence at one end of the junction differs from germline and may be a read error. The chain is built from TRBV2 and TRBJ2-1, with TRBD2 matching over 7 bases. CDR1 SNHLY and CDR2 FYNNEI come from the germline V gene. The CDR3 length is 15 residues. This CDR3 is CASSRAGYSYNEQSF. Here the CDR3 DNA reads TGTGCCAGCAGTAGAGCGGGATACTCCTACAATGAGCAGTCCTTC.

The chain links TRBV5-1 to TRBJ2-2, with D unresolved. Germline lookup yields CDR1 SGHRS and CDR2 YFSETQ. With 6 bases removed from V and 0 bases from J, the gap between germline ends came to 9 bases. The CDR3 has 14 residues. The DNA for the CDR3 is TGCGCCAGCACCAGCAAGCCGAACACCGGGGAGCTGTTTTTT. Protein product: CASTSKPNTGELFF.

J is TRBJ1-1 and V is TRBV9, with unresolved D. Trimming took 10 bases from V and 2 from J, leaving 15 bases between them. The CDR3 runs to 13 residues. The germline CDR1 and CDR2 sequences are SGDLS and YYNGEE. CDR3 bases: TGTGCCTCCGGAAGGTGGGGAAACACTGAAGCTTTCTTT. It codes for CASGRWGNTEAFF.